These 29 T cell receptor beta chains were all obtained from the same sample, sequenced in a study of CD8 T cells in ankylosing spondylitis. Study-level results: A motif in TCR beta, a set of 8 or 9 highly homologous variants, appeared characteristic of ankylosing spondylitis blood.

TCRdb processed the 5' RACE reads anew with MiXCR; each CDR3 protein has one entry. Of about 210,000 distinct CDR3 sequences in the sample, 6% to 8% were seen once. Their target antigens are unknown. The sample comprised blood, either unsorted or a sorted T cell fraction (not recorded which). Source of these receptors: a male donor with ankylosing spondylitis.

This clonotype was picked up many times. The V and J genes are TRBV4-3 and TRBJ2-7; D perhaps matches TRBD1 (6 bases). The CDR3 is 13 amino acids. Germline values: CDR1 LGHNA, CDR2 YSLEER. The germline V and J ends were trimmed by 4 bases and 3 bases, with 10 bases remaining between them. This chain's CDR3 is CASSLKTGYEQYF. The DNA of the CDR3 is TGCGCCAGCAGCCTTAAGACAGGCTACGAGCAGTACTTC.

The chain employs TRBV6-2 or TRBV6-3 and TRBJ1-1; D is unclear. Trimming pared 5 bases from V and 0 bases from J, leaving 7 bases between. This CDR3 comprises 13 residues. Germline V gene sequence: CDR1 MNHEY, CDR2 SVGEGT. The CDR3 region has the DNA TGTGCCAGCAGTGGGCATTTGAACACTGAAGCTTTCTTT. Protein: CASSGHLNTEAFF.

This clonotype was counted many times. This rearrangement joins TRBV12-3 or TRBV12-4 to TRBJ1-1, with TRBD1 identical over 8 bases. The CDR3 totals 14 residues. V was pared by 5 bases and J by 2 bases, with 4 bases of the junction left unmatched. The CDR3 DNA reads as TGTGCCAGCAGTAGACAGGGGATAAACACTGAAGCTTTCTTT. As protein: CASSRQGINTEAFF.

The CDR3 loop reads CASSLEDSTFSGANVLTF. The CDR3 DNA reads as TGCGCCAGCAGCTTGGAGGACAGTACATTCTCTGGGGCCAACGTCCTGACTTTC. The rearrangement joins TRBV5-1 to TRBJ2-6; D may be TRBD1 (6 bases). The V end was cut by 0 bases, the J end by 0 bases, with 13 bases between. Germline CDR1 and CDR2: SGHRS and YFSETQ. The CDR3 extends over 18 amino acids.

This clonotype was counted many times. V usage is TRBV12-3 or TRBV12-4 and J usage is TRBJ2-7; D uncertain. The CDR3 consists of 17 residues. With 1 base removed from V and 0 bases from J, the gap between germline ends came to 16 bases. CDR3 sequence reads: CASSLGPYGLSSYEQYF. In DNA form, the CDR3 reads TGTGCCAGCAGTTTAGGTCCCTACGGCTTAAGCTCCTACGAGCAGTACTTC.

This chain's CDR3 is CASSHWVSYNEQFF. The CDR3 nucleotides read TGTGCCAGCAGCCACTGGGTGTCCTACAATGAGCAGTTCTTC. The V gene is TRBV7-9, the J gene TRBJ2-1; D uncertain. Per germline, CDR1 SEHNR and CDR2 FQNEAQ (reference sequence). This CDR3 is 14 amino acids long. V was cut by 5 bases and J by 1 base, with 9 bases left in between.

This clonotype was observed many times. The rearrangement links TRBV20-1 to TRBJ1-2; TRBD1 is a possible D gene (5 bases). CDR3 size: 14 residues. The germline V gene has CDR1 DFQATT and CDR2 SNEGSKA (reference sequence). CDR3 sequence (DNA): TGCAGCGAACAGGACACGGGACCCAACTATGGCTACACCTTC. This translates into CSEQDTGPNYGYTF.

This clonotype was counted ten times or more. The V call is TRBV9, the J call TRBJ2-7, with 7 bases identical to TRBD1. CDR3 length: 17 amino acids. The germline V gene encodes CDR1 SGDLS and CDR2 YYNGEE. J was trimmed by 5 bases and V by 4 bases; bases with no gene match: 18. CDR3 nucleotides: TGTGCCAGCAGCCCTTCCCTCGACAGGGTGGTAACCCACGAGCAGTACTTC. This codes for CASSPSLDRVVTHEQYF.

The J gene is TRBJ2-7, the V gene TRBV7-9, with TRBD1 matching over 10 bases. Germline trimming cut 5 bases from V and 3 bases from J; bases unmatched to any gene: 10. This CDR3 spans 16 amino acids. CDR1 is SEHNR and CDR2 is FQNEAQ in the germline V gene (reference sequence). CDR3 protein: CASSQNIRDRGYEQYF. The CDR3 DNA is TGTGCCAGCAGCCAAAATATCCGGGACAGGGGCTACGAGCAGTACTTC.

The CDR3, as DNA: TGCAGCGCCTGGAGGGGGAGGACAGATACGCAGTATTTT. Residues: CSAWRGRTDTQYF. The V gene is TRBV29-1, the J gene TRBJ2-3; either TRBD1 or TRBD2 may supply D (6 bases each). Deletions cut 7 bases from V and 3 bases from J, with 14 bases between. The V gene's germline CDR1 is SQVTM and CDR2 ANQGSEA. The CDR3 loop spans 13 amino acids.

This clonotype was seen ten or more times. The J gene is TRBJ2-1, the V gene TRBV4-3, with TRBD1 matching 7 bases. The V gene's germline CDR1 is LGHNA and CDR2 YSLEER. The CDR3 sequence is 15 residues long. The ends lost 2 bases at V and 7 bases at J; junction bases unmatched: 8. CDR3 nucleotide sequence: TGCGCCAGCAGCCAATCGACAGGGACCGGGAATGAGCAGTTCTTC. Translating gives CASSQSTGTGNEQFF.

In this sample, this clonotype turned up many times. The V gene is TRBV10-3, the J gene TRBJ2-1; D is uncertain. V lost 0 bases, J lost 3 bases, and 12 bases lay in between. The CDR3 consists of 16 residues. Germline values: CDR1 ENHRY, CDR2 SYGVKD. CDR3 nucleotide sequence: TGTGCCATCAGTGAGTCTTCCGGGTCCTTCTACAATGAGCAGTTCTTC. This gives the protein CAISESSGSFYNEQFF.

This clonotype was observed at least ten times. The rearrangement links TRBV4-1 to TRBJ2-3, with D possibly being TRBD1 or TRBD2 (5 bases each). Germline loops: CDR1 MGHRA, CDR2 YSYEKL. This CDR3 is built from 16 residues. V dropped 2 bases and J dropped 4 bases, with 16 bases sitting between them. The CDR3 sequence: CASSQYGARVSDTQYF. In DNA form, the CDR3 reads TGCGCCAGCAGCCAATACGGGGCGCGGGTCTCAGATACGCAGTATTTT.

This clonotype was recorded at least ten times. The rearrangement uses TRBV29-1 and TRBJ2-1; 11 bases agree with TRBD2. V shed 4 bases and J 6 bases; nucleotides not matched to a gene: 11. This CDR3 is built from 16 residues. Germline lookup yields CDR1 SQVTM and CDR2 ANQGSEA. In DNA, the CDR3 is TGCAGCGTTGTGGGTCTGGTAGCGGGAGGGATCAATGAGCAGTTCTTC. Translated, it gives CSVVGLVAGGINEQFF.

This clonotype showed up just a few times. The CDR3 reads CAMALGGLPYEQYF. The DNA for the CDR3 is TGTGCCATGGCACTGGGCGGTCTCCCCTACGAGCAGTACTTC. The genes are TRBV10-3 and TRBJ2-7; D remains unclear. The CDR3 covers 14 residues. V lost 9 bases to trimming and J lost 2 bases, with 17 bases between them. In germline, CDR1 is ENHRY, CDR2 SYGVKD.

This clonotype was counted many times. The DNA for the CDR3 is TGCGCCAGCAGCTTGGAAGTCCGGCATGGCTACACCTTC. It codes for CASSLEVRHGYTF. The J gene is TRBJ1-2, the V gene TRBV5-1; D gene uncertain. The V end was cut by 0 bases, the J end by 6 bases, with 9 bases between. CDR1 SGHRS and CDR2 YFSETQ come from the germline V gene. The CDR3 spans 13 residues.

The V and J genes are TRBV7-6 and TRBJ2-5; TRBD2 matches at 9 bases. CDR1 and CDR2 from the germline V gene are SGHVS and FNYEAQ. V lost 4 bases and J lost 4; bases outside the gene matches: 10. The CDR3 is 16 amino acids. The CDR3 nucleotides read TGTGCCAGCAGCTCCGGCGTAGCGGGAGTGAGAGAGACCCAGTACTTC. Translating gives CASSSGVAGVRETQYF.

At least ten counts were recorded for this clonotype. The gene calls are TRBV20-1 and TRBJ1-1; D perhaps matches TRBD1 (6 bases). The CDR3 has 12 residues. Germline V lookup: CDR1 DFQATT, CDR2 SNEGSKA (reference sequence). As DNA, the CDR3 is TGCACCGTCGGGAGGGGGGACACTGAAGCTTTCTTT. Translation gives CTVGRGDTEAFF.

The sample holds many counts of this clonotype. The chain recombines TRBV7-9 with TRBJ2-1, with D unclear. The length of the CDR3 is 11 residues. V was cut by 1 base and J by 16 bases, with 11 bases left in between. Germline V gene lookup returns CDR1 SEHNR and CDR2 FQNEAQ (reference sequence). The CDR3 DNA follows: TGTGCCAGCAGCTTAGAGGCCGGGCCTTTCTTC. This encodes CASSLEAGPFF.

There are a few counts of this clonotype. The chain uses TRBV10-3 and TRBJ2-1, with 7 bases fitting TRBD2. The germline V gene encodes CDR1 ENHRY and CDR2 SYGVKD. The V and J ends lost 7 bases and 4 bases, in that order; junction bases with no gene match: 4. This CDR3 contains 13 residues. The CDR3, as DNA: TGTGCCATCATGGCTAGCGGTTACAATGAGCAGTTCTTC. Translated: CAIMASGYNEQFF.

This clonotype occurred a few times. The rearrangement links TRBV5-3 to TRBJ2-3; D not resolved. TRBV5-3 counts as an open reading frame of uncertain function. The V end was cut by 0 bases, the J end by 5 bases, with 10 bases between. The CDR3 length is 14 residues. CDR3 DNA: TGTGCCAGAAGCTTGGTGGGCCTGGGAGATACGCAGTATTTT. Protein: CARSLVGLGDTQYF.

This clonotype has ten or more counts. The rearrangement joins TRBV28 to TRBJ2-7, with 8 bases fitting TRBD2. CDR1 is MDHEN, CDR2 SYDVKM, per germline. This CDR3 region has 14 residues. The V segment lost 6 bases and the J segment 3 bases; nucleotides outside the gene matches: 7. This CDR3 reads CASSLGLVLYEQYF. DNA of the CDR3: TGTGCCAGCAGCCTGGGACTAGTTCTCTACGAGCAGTACTTC.

Ten or more counts support this clonotype. The J gene is TRBJ1-1, the V gene TRBV27; D is undetermined. Germline CDR1 reads MNHEY; CDR2 reads SMNVEV (reference sequence). Trimming left V 3 bases short and J 11 bases short, with 16 bases between. There are 13 residues in the CDR3. The CDR3 sequence is CASSLRYGLEAFF. DNA for the CDR3: TGTGCCAGCAGTTTGCGGTATGGGCTGGAGGCTTTCTTT.

There are a few counts of this clonotype. This rearrangement joins TRBV7-2 to TRBJ1-1, with TRBD1 matching 8 bases. CDR3 length: 15 residues. Germline-derived CDR1 and CDR2 are SGHTA and FQGNSA. V gave up 1 base and J gave up 4 bases; unmatched junction bases: 5. In nucleotides, the CDR3 is TGTGCCAGCAGCTTAGACCCAGGGGGCGGCACTGAAGCTTTCTTT. It encodes CASSLDPGGGTEAFF.

This sequence joins TRBV20-1 and TRBJ1-5; possibly TRBD1 for D (6 bases). Between the trimmed V and J ends, which lost 1 base and 3 bases, there was a span of 16 bases. This CDR3 region has 16 residues. Germline V gene sequence: CDR1 DFQATT, CDR2 SNEGSKA (reference sequence). CDR3: CSARATTRGYNQPQHF. CDR3 nucleotide sequence: TGCAGTGCTAGAGCCACAACCAGGGGCTACAATCAGCCCCAGCATTTT.

This clonotype was picked up many times. CDR3 DNA sequence: TGTGCCAGCAGTACGCAACTCTCCGGTACAGGGGTACCAGATACGCAGTATTTT. It specifies CASSTQLSGTGVPDTQYF. The chain is built from TRBV2 and TRBJ2-3, with 7 bases identical to TRBD1. The CDR3 is made up of 18 amino acids. Losses at the gene ends were 5 bases for V and 4 bases for J; bases not matched to a gene: 18. Per germline, CDR1 SNHLY and CDR2 FYNNEI.

The genes are TRBV9 and TRBJ2-2; D is perhaps TRBD1 or TRBD2 (5 bases each). The CDR3 loop spans 15 amino acids. The V end lost 4 bases, the J end lost 3 bases, and 13 bases lay between the germline ends. Germline CDR1 and CDR2: SGDLS and YYNGEE. The CDR3 region is CASSIPGADTGELFF. DNA of the CDR3: TGTGCCAGCAGCATACCCGGGGCGGACACCGGGGAGCTGTTTTTT.

This clonotype was seen at least ten times. This chain uses TRBV29-1 with TRBJ2-5, with D possibly matching TRBD2 (6 bases). Germline loops: CDR1 SQVTM, CDR2 ANQGSEA. Trimming cost V 3 bases and J 3 bases, with 11 bases left between them. The CDR3 covers 13 residues. DNA of the CDR3: TGCAGCGTTGAGTCTGGACTAAAAGAGACCCAGTACTTC. This gives the protein CSVESGLKETQYF.

This clonotype was picked up many times. This sequence joins TRBV7-8 and TRBJ2-1; D is perhaps TRBD1 (6 bases). Germline-derived CDR1 and CDR2 are SGHVS and FQNEAQ. The CDR3 is made up of 16 amino acids. V lost 5 bases and J 2 bases, leaving 16 bases between the germline ends. The CDR3 is CASSRGGTSAYNEQFF. The CDR3 region has the DNA TGTGCCAGCAGCCGAGGGGGAACCTCCGCCTACAATGAGCAGTTCTTC.